This T cell receptor beta chain emerged from a study of cytomegalovirus exposure and HLA in healthy donors. Study-wide points: Specificity of three CMV-associated chains for CMV antigens was verified in vitro.

The CDR3 length is 15 residues. Trimming cost V 5 bases and J 3 bases; bases outside gene matches: 6. Per the germline V gene, CDR1 is SGHAT and CDR2 is FQNNGV. In regard to this clone: Antigen specificity is unknown.

Produced via immunoSEQ multiplex PCR; TCRdb's table is partial and in-frame only. The table records 260,000 or so clones, roughly 88% of them present only once. This rearrangement joins TRBV11-2 to TRBJ2-7; TRBD2 matches 11 bases. Sequencing used PBMCs. The TCR comes from a woman aged 18-29 years in good health and CMV-seronegative. This CDR3 reads CASSMFSGRDYEQYF. Here the CDR3 DNA reads TGTGCCAGCAGCATGTTTAGCGGGAGGGACTACGAGCAGTACTTC. The variable domain in full, completed from reference TRBV11-2 and TRBJ2-7, reads EAGVAQSPRYKIIEKRQSVAFWCNPISGHATLYWYQQILGQGPKLLIQFQNNGVVDDSQLPKDRFSAERLKGVDSTLKIQPAKLEDSAVYLCASSMFSGRDYEQYFGPGTRLTVT.